These T cell receptor beta chains were read from a single sample in a study of circulating CD8 cells and anti-PD-1 response in melanoma. MiXCR was run by TCRdb on the reads, yielding one entry per CDR3 protein. The data contain 400 or so distinct CDR3 sequences, about 6.6% of them seen just once; the ten biggest clones take up approximately 57%. The sequencing used CD8+ T cells from PBMCs, collected at baseline or after one month of anti-PD-1 therapy (not recorded which). The receptors originated from a human donor with melanoma. Both conserved end residues are part of each CDR3. Each record gives: J gene, V gene, D gene, clone size, CDR3 DNA, CDR3 protein. D genes are given only for firm matches. Expanded clones are given a class, and other clones once, few, many or no size at all.

J gene: TRBJ2-1; V gene: TRBV27; D gene: TRBD2; clone size: few; CDR3 DNA: TGTGCCAGCAGTTTACACGGCGGGAGAAGCTCCTACAATGAGCAGTTCTTC; CDR3 protein: CASSLHGGRSSYNEQFF
J gene: TRBJ1-3; V gene: TRBV19; D gene: -; clone size: medium-sized; CDR3 DNA: TGTGCCAGTAGTATCTCAAGCAGCTCTGGAAACACCATATATTTT; CDR3 protein: CASSISSSSGNTIYF
J gene: TRBJ2-3; V gene: TRBV7-3; D gene: -; clone size: large; CDR3 DNA: TGTGCCAGCAGCTTAGTAAGCACAGATACGCAGTATTTT; CDR3 protein: CASSLVSTDTQYF
J gene: TRBJ2-3; V gene: TRBV27; D gene: -; clone size: medium-sized; CDR3 DNA: TGTGCCAGCAGTGCCTACCCCGGAGCCGCAGGGGACACAGATACGCAGTATTTT; CDR3 protein: CASSAYPGAAGDTDTQYF
J gene: TRBJ1-5; V gene: TRBV28; D gene: -; clone size: few; CDR3 DNA: TGTGCCAGCAGCCCCCAGGTCTATAGCAATCAGCCCCAGCATTTT; CDR3 protein: CASSPQVYSNQPQHF
J gene: TRBJ1-3; V gene: TRBV19; D gene: -; clone size: large; CDR3 DNA: TGTGCCAGTAGTATGGGGGAATCGGCTGGAAACACCATATATTTT; CDR3 protein: CASSMGESAGNTIYF
J gene: TRBJ2-1; V gene: TRBV29-1; D gene: TRBD1; clone size: large; CDR3 DNA: TGCGGCGTTACAGGGGTTGTGAATGAGCAGTTCTTC; CDR3 protein: CGVTGVVNEQFF
J gene: TRBJ2-1; V gene: TRBV28; D gene: -; clone size: large; CDR3 DNA: TGTGCCAGCAGTTTTAGCAGTTATGAGCAGTTCTTC; CDR3 protein: CASSFSSYEQFF
J gene: TRBJ2-1; V gene: TRBV27; D gene: TRBD2; clone size: medium-sized; CDR3 DNA: TGTGCCGGCAGTTTCGTGTCTAGCGGGAATAATGAGCAGTTCTTC; CDR3 protein: CAGSFVSSGNNEQFF
J gene: TRBJ2-7; V gene: TRBV29-1; D gene: TRBD2; clone size: large; CDR3 DNA: TGCAGCGTTGAAGCGGGAGGATACTACGAGCAGTACTTC; CDR3 protein: CSVEAGGYYEQYF
J gene: TRBJ2-3; V gene: TRBV27; D gene: TRBD2; clone size: large; CDR3 DNA: TGTGCCAGCCAACTTCTAGCGGGGAGCACAGATACGCAGTATTTT; CDR3 protein: CASQLLAGSTDTQYF
J gene: TRBJ2-1; V gene: TRBV25-1; D gene: -; clone size: large; CDR3 DNA: TGTGCCAGCGGGGATTCGAATGAGCAGTTCTTC; CDR3 protein: CASGDSNEQFF
J gene: TRBJ2-7; V gene: TRBV28; D gene: -; clone size: -; CDR3 DNA: TGTGCCAGCAGGGGCCGGACCTACGAGCAGTACTTC; CDR3 protein: CASRGRTYEQYF
J gene: TRBJ2-7; V gene: TRBV19; D gene: -; clone size: medium-sized; CDR3 DNA: TGTGCCAGTAGTCCCGTGATCGGGGCCTACGAGCAGTACTTC; CDR3 protein: CASSPVIGAYEQYF
J gene: TRBJ2-3; V gene: TRBV24-1; D gene: -; clone size: large; CDR3 DNA: TGTGCCACCAGTGATTGGGGGGATGAGACAGATACGCAGTATTTT; CDR3 protein: CATSDWGDETDTQYF
J gene: TRBJ2-1; V gene: TRBV28; D gene: -; clone size: medium-sized; CDR3 DNA: TGTGCCAGCAGTTTGTCAGACTCTACCTACAATGAGCAGTTCTTC; CDR3 protein: CASSLSDSTYNEQFF
J gene: TRBJ1-1; V gene: TRBV6-5; D gene: -; clone size: large; CDR3 DNA: TGTGCCAGCAGTTACGGGGGTAAGGCCGTTGGAGCTTTCTTT; CDR3 protein: CASSYGGKAVGAFF
J gene: TRBJ2-1; V gene: TRBV20-1; D gene: -; clone size: few; CDR3 DNA: TGCAGTGCTAGAGATAGGGGACATCCGATAAGTTACAATGAGCAGTTCTTC; CDR3 protein: CSARDRGHPISYNEQFF
J gene: TRBJ2-1; V gene: TRBV5-6; D gene: -; clone size: medium-sized; CDR3 DNA: TGTGCCAGCAGACTATGGACTTCAAATGAGCAGTTCTTC; CDR3 protein: CASRLWTSNEQFF
J gene: TRBJ2-5; V gene: TRBV28; D gene: TRBD1; clone size: -; CDR3 DNA: TGTGCCAGCAGCAACAGGGGGTCAACGGGCGGGGAGACCCAGTACTTC; CDR3 protein: CASSNRGSTGGETQYF
J gene: TRBJ2-1; V gene: TRBV6-5; D gene: TRBD2; clone size: large; CDR3 DNA: TGTGCCAGCAGTTATATCGAGGGAGGGTACTCCTACAATGAGCAGTTCTTC; CDR3 protein: CASSYIEGGYSYNEQFF
J gene: TRBJ2-3; V gene: TRBV12-3/TRBV12-4; D gene: -; clone size: large; CDR3 DNA: TGTGCCAGCCGCGGGGCTCTTAGGGATACGCAGTATTTT; CDR3 protein: CASRGALRDTQYF
J gene: TRBJ2-1; V gene: TRBV29-1; D gene: TRBD1; clone size: few; CDR3 DNA: TGCAGTGTTGACCGGGACAGGGATCGCCTGGGGATGGACAATGAGCAGTTCTTC; CDR3 protein: CSVDRDRDRLGMDNEQFF
J gene: TRBJ1-5; V gene: TRBV28; D gene: -; clone size: hyperexpanded; CDR3 DNA: TGTGCCAGCAGTTTAGTGACAGCGACCAATCAGCCCCAGCATTTT; CDR3 protein: CASSLVTATNQPQHF
J gene: TRBJ2-1; V gene: TRBV25-1; D gene: TRBD2; clone size: large; CDR3 DNA: TGTGCCAGCAGTGTGGGAGCGGGAGGGTACAATGAGCAGTTCTTC; CDR3 protein: CASSVGAGGYNEQFF
J gene: TRBJ1-1; V gene: TRBV29-1; D gene: -; clone size: medium-sized; CDR3 DNA: TGCAGCGTTAAACCGACAGGTGAAGCTTTCTTT; CDR3 protein: CSVKPTGEAFF
J gene: TRBJ2-3; V gene: TRBV4-2; D gene: TRBD2; clone size: large; CDR3 DNA: TGTGCCAGCAGCCAGGCAGCTAGCGGGTATACAGATACGCAGTATTTT; CDR3 protein: CASSQAASGYTDTQYF
J gene: TRBJ2-7; V gene: TRBV5-6; D gene: TRBD1; clone size: medium-sized; CDR3 DNA: TGTGCCAGCAGCAAACCCAGGGGGAGCTACGAGCAGTACTTC; CDR3 protein: CASSKPRGSYEQYF
J gene: TRBJ2-7; V gene: TRBV27; D gene: TRBD1; clone size: medium-sized; CDR3 DNA: TGTGCCAGCAGTTTAGGGACAGGGAACAACGAGCAGTACTTC; CDR3 protein: CASSLGTGNNEQYF
J gene: TRBJ2-2; V gene: TRBV5-6; D gene: TRBD2; clone size: medium-sized; CDR3 DNA: TGTGCCAGCAGCCCTTCGGGACTAGCGGGAGCCTCTTCCGGGGAGCTGTTTTTT; CDR3 protein: CASSPSGLAGASSGELFF
J gene: TRBJ2-1; V gene: TRBV27; D gene: -; clone size: large; CDR3 DNA: TGTGCCAGCAGCCGGTTACTTCAGGGAAATGAGCAGTTCTTC; CDR3 protein: CASSRLLQGNEQFF
J gene: TRBJ2-7; V gene: TRBV20-1; D gene: -; clone size: medium-sized; CDR3 DNA: TGCAGTGCTAGAGATCTGCTAGACAGAACAACATACGAGCAGTACTTC; CDR3 protein: CSARDLLDRTTYEQYF
J gene: TRBJ2-7; V gene: TRBV20-1; D gene: -; clone size: few; CDR3 DNA: TGCAGTGCTAGAGTGACGACGGGCACCTACGAGCAGTACTTC; CDR3 protein: CSARVTTGTYEQYF
J gene: TRBJ2-1; V gene: TRBV28; D gene: TRBD2; clone size: large; CDR3 DNA: TGTGCCAGCAGCCCACTAGCGGATGACTACAATGAGCAGTTCTTC; CDR3 protein: CASSPLADDYNEQFF
J gene: TRBJ2-7; V gene: TRBV28; D gene: -; clone size: medium-sized; CDR3 DNA: TGTGCCAGCAGTTTTGGAGGGTTGCAGTACTTC; CDR3 protein: CASSFGGLQYF
J gene: TRBJ2-7; V gene: TRBV27; D gene: -; clone size: large; CDR3 DNA: TGTGCCAGCAGTTTACAGCGCCCCACGGGAAGCTCCTACGAGCAGTACTTC; CDR3 protein: CASSLQRPTGSSYEQYF
J gene: TRBJ2-1; V gene: TRBV24-1; D gene: -; clone size: large; CDR3 DNA: TGTGCCACCAGTGATTTGAGCCTCTACAATGAGCAGTTCTTC; CDR3 protein: CATSDLSLYNEQFF
J gene: TRBJ2-7; V gene: TRBV11-2; D gene: TRBD1; clone size: large; CDR3 DNA: TGTGCCAGCAACCCCGGGACAGTAGACTACGAGCAGTACTTC; CDR3 protein: CASNPGTVDYEQYF
J gene: TRBJ2-7; V gene: TRBV29-1; D gene: TRBD1; clone size: large; CDR3 DNA: TGCAGCGTTGAAGATAAAGGACAGGGGGCGTGGGAGCAGTGCTTC; CDR3 protein: CSVEDKGQGAWEQCF
J gene: TRBJ2-7; V gene: TRBV28; D gene: -; clone size: hyperexpanded; CDR3 DNA: TGTGCCAGCAGCCCTACCCCCAAACCTGACAGGATTACTTTGGACTTC; CDR3 protein: CASSPTPKPDRITLDF
J gene: TRBJ2-1; V gene: TRBV28; D gene: TRBD2; clone size: medium-sized; CDR3 DNA: TGTGCCAGCAGTCCCTTAGCGGGCCTTAGCTCCTACAATGAGCAGTTCTTC; CDR3 protein: CASSPLAGLSSYNEQFF
J gene: TRBJ2-5; V gene: TRBV24-1; D gene: -; clone size: large; CDR3 DNA: TGTGCCACCAGTGATTTCCAAGAGACCCAGTACTTC; CDR3 protein: CATSDFQETQYF
J gene: TRBJ2-3; V gene: TRBV24-1; D gene: -; clone size: large; CDR3 DNA: TGTGCCACCAGTGATTTCGTAGGCAACGTTGATACGCAGTATTTT; CDR3 protein: CATSDFVGNVDTQYF
J gene: TRBJ2-3; V gene: TRBV2; D gene: -; clone size: medium-sized; CDR3 DNA: TGTGCCAGCCGGGGGCTTGACCTCACAGATACGCAGTATTTT; CDR3 protein: CASRGLDLTDTQYF
J gene: TRBJ2-1; V gene: TRBV24-1; D gene: -; clone size: medium-sized; CDR3 DNA: TGTGCCACCAGTGCGGGCAATGAGCAGTTCTTC; CDR3 protein: CATSAGNEQFF
J gene: TRBJ1-2; V gene: TRBV6-5; D gene: -; clone size: few; CDR3 DNA: TGTGCCGGCAGTTACTCGTATTGGACGGGAGCTAACTATGGCTACACCTTC; CDR3 protein: CAGSYSYWTGANYGYTF
J gene: TRBJ1-4; V gene: TRBV25-1; D gene: -; clone size: few; CDR3 DNA: TGTGCCGCGGCGGGGGTCAATGAAAAACTGTTTTTT; CDR3 protein: CAAAGVNEKLFF